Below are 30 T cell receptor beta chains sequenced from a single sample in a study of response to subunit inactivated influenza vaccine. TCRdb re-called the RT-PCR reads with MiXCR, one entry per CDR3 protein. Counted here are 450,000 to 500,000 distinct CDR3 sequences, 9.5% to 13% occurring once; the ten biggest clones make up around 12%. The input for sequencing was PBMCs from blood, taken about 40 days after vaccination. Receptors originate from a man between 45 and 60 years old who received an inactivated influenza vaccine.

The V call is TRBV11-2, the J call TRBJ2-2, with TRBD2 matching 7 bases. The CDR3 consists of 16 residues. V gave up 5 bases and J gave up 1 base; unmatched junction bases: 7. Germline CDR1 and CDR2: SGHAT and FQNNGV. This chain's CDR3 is CASSKAASGNTGELFF. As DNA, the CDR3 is TGTGCCAGCAGCAAAGCGGCTAGCGGGAACACCGGGGAGCTGTTTTTT.

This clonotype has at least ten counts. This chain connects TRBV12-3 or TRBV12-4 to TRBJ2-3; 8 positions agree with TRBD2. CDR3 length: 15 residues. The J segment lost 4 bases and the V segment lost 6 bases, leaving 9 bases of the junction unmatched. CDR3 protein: CASSPYGRAPDTQYF. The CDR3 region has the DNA TGTGCCAGCAGCCCTTACGGGAGGGCCCCAGATACGCAGTATTTT.

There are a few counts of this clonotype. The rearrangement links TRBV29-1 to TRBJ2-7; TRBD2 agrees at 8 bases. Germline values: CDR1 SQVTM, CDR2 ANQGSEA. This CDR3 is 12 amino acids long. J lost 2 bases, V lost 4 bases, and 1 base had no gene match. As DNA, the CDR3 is TGCAGCGTTGGGACTAGCCCCTACGAGCAGTACTTC. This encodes CSVGTSPYEQYF.

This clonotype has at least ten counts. CDR3 sequence (DNA): TGTGCCAGCAGTCCTCATCGAACTACGGTTACAGATACGCAGTATTTT. Translation gives CASSPHRTTVTDTQYF. V and J are TRBV12-3 or TRBV12-4 and TRBJ2-3; D remains ambiguous. This CDR3 has 16 amino acids. Trimming pared 5 bases from V and 3 bases from J, leaving 18 bases between.

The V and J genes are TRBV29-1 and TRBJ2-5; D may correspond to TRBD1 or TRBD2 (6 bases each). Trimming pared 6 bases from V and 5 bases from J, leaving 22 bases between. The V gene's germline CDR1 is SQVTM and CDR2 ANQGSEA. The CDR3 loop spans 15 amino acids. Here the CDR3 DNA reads TGCAGCGTCCTCCTGCGTGGGGGCGGGATGGAGACCCAGTACTTC. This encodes CSVLLRGGGMETQYF.

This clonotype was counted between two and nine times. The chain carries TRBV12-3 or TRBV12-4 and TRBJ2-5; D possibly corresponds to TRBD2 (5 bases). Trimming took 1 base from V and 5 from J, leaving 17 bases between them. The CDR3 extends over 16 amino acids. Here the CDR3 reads CASSLEFVIARETQYF. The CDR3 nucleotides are TGTGCCAGCAGTTTAGAATTCGTAATAGCGCGGGAGACCCAGTACTTC.

The CDR3 coding sequence is TGTGCCAGCAGCTTGAGGGACAGGGGGGAGAATGAGCAGTTCTTC. This gives the protein CASSLRDRGENEQFF. This sequence joins TRBV5-5 and TRBJ2-1; 11 nucleotides align to TRBD1. The germline V gene encodes CDR1 SGHKS and CDR2 YYEKEE (reference sequence). The CDR3 is 15 residues long. Trimming took 1 base from V and 7 from J; bases not matched to a gene: 4.

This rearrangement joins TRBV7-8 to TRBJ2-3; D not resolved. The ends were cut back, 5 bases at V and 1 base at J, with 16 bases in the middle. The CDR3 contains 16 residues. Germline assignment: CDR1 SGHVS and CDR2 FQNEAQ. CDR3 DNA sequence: TGTGCCAGCAGCCCGACCGGTTCACGGGGCACAGATACGCAGTATTTT. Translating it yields CASSPTGSRGTDTQYF.

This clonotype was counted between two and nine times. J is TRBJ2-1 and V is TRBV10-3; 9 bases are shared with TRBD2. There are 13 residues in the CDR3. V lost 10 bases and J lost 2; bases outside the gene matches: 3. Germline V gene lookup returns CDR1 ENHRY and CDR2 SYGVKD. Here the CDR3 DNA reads TGTGCCAGCGGGGGGGACGCCTACAATGAGCAGTTCTTC. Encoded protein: CASGGDAYNEQFF.

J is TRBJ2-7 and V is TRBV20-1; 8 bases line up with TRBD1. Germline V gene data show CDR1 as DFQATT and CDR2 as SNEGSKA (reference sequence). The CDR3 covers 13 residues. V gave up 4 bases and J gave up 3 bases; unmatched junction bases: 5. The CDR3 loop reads CSATTGGIYEQYF. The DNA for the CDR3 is TGCAGTGCTACCACAGGGGGTATCTACGAGCAGTACTTC.

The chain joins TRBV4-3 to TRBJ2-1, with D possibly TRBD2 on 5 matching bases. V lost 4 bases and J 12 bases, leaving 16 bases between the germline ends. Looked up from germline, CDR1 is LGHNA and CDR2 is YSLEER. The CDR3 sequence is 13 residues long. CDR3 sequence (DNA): TGCGCCAGCAGCCGGGATCTAGCTGGGGTGCAGTTCTTC. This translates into CASSRDLAGVQFF.

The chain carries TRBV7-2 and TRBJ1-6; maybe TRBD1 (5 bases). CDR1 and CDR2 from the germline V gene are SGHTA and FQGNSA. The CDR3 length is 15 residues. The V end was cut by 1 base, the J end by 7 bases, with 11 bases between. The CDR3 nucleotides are TGTGCCAGCAGCTTAGTTCAGTGGGGGAATTCACCCCTCCACTTT. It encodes CASSLVQWGNSPLHF. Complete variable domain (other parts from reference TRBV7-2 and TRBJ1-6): GAGVSQSPSNKVTEKGKDVELRCDPISGHTALYWYRQSLGQGLEFLIYFQGNSAPDKSGLPSDRFSAERTGGSVSTLTIQRTQQEDSAVYLCASSLVQWGNSPLHFGNGTRLTVT.

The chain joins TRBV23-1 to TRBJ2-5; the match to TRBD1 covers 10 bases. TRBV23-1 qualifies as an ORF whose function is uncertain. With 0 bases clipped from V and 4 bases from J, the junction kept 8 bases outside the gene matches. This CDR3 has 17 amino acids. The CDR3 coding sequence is TGCGCCAGCAGTCAATCGTGGCGGGACAGGGGACGAGAGACCCAGTACTTC. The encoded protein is CASSQSWRDRGRETQYF.

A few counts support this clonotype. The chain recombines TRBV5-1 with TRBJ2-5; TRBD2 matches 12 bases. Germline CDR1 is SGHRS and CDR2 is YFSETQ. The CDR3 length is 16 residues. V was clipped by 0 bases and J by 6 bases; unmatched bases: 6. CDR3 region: CASSLDWTSGMQTQYF. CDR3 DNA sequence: TGCGCCAGCAGCTTGGATTGGACTAGCGGGATGCAGACCCAGTACTTC.

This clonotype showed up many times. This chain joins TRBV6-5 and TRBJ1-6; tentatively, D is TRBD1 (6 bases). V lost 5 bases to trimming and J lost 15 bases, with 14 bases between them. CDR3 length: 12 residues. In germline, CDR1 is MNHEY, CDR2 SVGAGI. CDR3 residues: CASSKAGTNLHF. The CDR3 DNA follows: TGTGCCAGCAGTAAAGCAGGGACAAACCTCCACTTT.

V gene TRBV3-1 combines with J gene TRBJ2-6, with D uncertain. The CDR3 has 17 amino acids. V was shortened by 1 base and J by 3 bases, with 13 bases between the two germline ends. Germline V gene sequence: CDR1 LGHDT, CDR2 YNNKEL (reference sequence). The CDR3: CASSQVGSRHGANVLTF. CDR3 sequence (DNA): TGTGCCAGCAGCCAAGTCGGCAGTCGGCATGGGGCCAACGTCCTGACTTTC.

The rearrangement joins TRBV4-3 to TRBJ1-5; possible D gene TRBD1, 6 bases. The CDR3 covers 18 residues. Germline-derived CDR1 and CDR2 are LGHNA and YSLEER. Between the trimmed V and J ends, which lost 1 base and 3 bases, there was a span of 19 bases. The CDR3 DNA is TGCGCCAGCAGCCAAGGTTCTCTTAGGACAGTAGTCAATCAGCCCCAGCATTTT. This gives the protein CASSQGSLRTVVNQPQHF.

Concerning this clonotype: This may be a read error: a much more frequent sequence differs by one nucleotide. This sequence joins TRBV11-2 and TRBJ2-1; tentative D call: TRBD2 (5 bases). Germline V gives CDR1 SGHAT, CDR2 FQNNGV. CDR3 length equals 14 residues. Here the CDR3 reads CASSLRRGYNVQFF. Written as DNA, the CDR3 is TGTGCCAGCAGCTTACGTCGCGGGTACAATGTGCAGTTCTTC.

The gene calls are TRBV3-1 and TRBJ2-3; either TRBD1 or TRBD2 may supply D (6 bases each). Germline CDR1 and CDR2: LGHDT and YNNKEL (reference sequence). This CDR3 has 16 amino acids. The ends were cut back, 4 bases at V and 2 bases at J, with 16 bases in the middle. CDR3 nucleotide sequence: TGTGCCAGCAGCCCGGGGGCCCTCTTTCACACAGATACGCAGTATTTT. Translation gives CASSPGALFHTDTQYF.

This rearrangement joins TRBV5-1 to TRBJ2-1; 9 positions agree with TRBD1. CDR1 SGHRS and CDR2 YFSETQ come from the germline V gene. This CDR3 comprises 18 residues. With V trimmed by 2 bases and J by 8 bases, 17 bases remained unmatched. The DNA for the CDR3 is TGCGCCAGCAGCTTACCATTTACCGGGACAGGGTTAAGCTATGAGCAGTTCTTC. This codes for CASSLPFTGTGLSYEQFF. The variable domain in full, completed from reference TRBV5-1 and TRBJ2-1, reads KAGVTQTPRYLIKTRGQQVTLSCSPISGHRSVSWYQQTPGQGLQFLFEYFSETQRNKGNFPGRFSGRQFSNSRSEMNVSTLELGDSALYLCASSLPFTGTGLSYEQFFGPGTRLTVL.

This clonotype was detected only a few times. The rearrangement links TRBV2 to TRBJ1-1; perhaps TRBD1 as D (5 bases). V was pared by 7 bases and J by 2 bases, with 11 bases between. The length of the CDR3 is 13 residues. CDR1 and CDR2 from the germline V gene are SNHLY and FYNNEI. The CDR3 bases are TGTGCCAGCAACCCGGGACTAAACACTGAAGCTTTCTTT. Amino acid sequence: CASNPGLNTEAFF.

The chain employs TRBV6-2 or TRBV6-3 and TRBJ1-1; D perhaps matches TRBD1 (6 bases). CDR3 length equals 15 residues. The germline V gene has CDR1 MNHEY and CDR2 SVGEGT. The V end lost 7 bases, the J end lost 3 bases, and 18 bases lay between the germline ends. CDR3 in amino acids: CASTQRGRGYTEAFF. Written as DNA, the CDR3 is TGTGCCAGCACCCAAAGGGGCAGGGGATACACTGAAGCTTTCTTT.

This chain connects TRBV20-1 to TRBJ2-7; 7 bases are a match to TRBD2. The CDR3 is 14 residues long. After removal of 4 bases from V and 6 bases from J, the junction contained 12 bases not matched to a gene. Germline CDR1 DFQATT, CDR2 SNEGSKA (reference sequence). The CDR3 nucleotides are TGCAGTGCTAACAGCGGGGAGGACCTTTCCGAGCAGTACTTC. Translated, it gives CSANSGEDLSEQYF.

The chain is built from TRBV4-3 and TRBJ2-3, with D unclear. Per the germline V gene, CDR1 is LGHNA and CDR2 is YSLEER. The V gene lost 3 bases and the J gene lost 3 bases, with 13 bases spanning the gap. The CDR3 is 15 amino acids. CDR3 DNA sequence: TGCGCCAGCAGCCAGACCCATCGTAGGACAGATACGCAGTATTTT. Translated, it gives CASSQTHRRTDTQYF.

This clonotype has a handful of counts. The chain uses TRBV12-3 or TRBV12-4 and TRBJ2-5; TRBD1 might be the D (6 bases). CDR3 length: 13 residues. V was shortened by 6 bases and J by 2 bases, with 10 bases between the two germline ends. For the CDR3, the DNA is TGTGCCAGCAGGAAACAGGGTCAAGAGACCCAGTACTTC. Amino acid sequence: CASRKQGQETQYF.

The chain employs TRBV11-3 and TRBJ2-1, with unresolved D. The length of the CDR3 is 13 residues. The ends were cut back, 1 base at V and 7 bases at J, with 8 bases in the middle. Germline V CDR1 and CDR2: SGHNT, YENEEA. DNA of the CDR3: TGTGCCAGCAGCTTAGGGTACGGGAATGAGCAGTTCTTC. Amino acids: CASSLGYGNEQFF.

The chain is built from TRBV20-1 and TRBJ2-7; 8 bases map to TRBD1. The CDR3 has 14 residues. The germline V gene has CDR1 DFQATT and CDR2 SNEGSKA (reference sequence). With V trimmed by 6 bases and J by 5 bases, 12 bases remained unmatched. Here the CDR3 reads CSATLMTGDHEQYF. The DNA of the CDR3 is TGCAGTGCCACCCTGATGACAGGGGACCACGAGCAGTACTTC.

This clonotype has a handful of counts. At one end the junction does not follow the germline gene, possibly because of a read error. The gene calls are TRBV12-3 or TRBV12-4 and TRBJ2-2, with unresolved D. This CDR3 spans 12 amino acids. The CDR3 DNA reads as TGTGCCAGCAGTTCCTCATACCTAGAGGAGATTTTT. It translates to CASSSSYLEEIF.

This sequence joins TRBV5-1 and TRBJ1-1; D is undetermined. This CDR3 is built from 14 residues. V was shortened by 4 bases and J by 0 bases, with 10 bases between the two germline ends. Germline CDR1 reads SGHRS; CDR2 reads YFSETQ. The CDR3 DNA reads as TGCGCCAGCAGCCAACGGACTGTGAACACTGAAGCTTTCTTT. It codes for CASSQRTVNTEAFF. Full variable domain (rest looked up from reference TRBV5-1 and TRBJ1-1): KAGVTQTPRYLIKTRGQQVTLSCSPISGHRSVSWYQQTPGQGLQFLFEYFSETQRNKGNFPGRFSGRQFSNSRSEMNVSTLELGDSALYLCASSQRTVNTEAFFGQGTRLTVV.

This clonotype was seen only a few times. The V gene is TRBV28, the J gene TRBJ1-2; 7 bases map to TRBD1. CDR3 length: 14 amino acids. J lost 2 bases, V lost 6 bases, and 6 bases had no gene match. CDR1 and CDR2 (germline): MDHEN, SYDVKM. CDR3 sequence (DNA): TGTGCCAGCAGCTCCGGGACAGAAAACTATGGCTACACCTTC. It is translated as CASSSGTENYGYTF.